In its sample, the clone carrying this TCR beta chain was seen many times. Its specificity is not known. The library was built from 400 ng RNA with molecular barcoded adaptors for alpha/delta and beta/gamma chains. TCRdb reprocessed the reads with MiXCR, giving one entry per CDR3 protein. This sample has about 30,000 distinct CDR3 sequences, with less than 20% found just once. This entry comes from a study of read filtering for tumor transcriptome and immune sequencing. Per the germline V gene, CDR1 is MGHRA and CDR2 is YSYEKL. V lost 0 bases and J lost 8, with 20 bases in between. The CDR3 runs to 17 residues. Every patient had bone marrow sampled while the disease was active. General observations from the study: IR-seq and RNA-seq agreed better without single-read clonotypes.

The genes are TRBV4-1 and TRBJ2-1; weak D call: TRBD1 (6 bases). The clonotype originates from a donor older than 35 with multiple myeloma. The sequenced material came from a population of CD138-negative cells sorted from bone marrow. The CDR3 spells CASSQDPWIRGRDEQFF. The CDR3 DNA sequence: TGCGCCAGCAGCCAAGACCCATGGATCAGGGGACGTGATGAGCAGTTCTTC.